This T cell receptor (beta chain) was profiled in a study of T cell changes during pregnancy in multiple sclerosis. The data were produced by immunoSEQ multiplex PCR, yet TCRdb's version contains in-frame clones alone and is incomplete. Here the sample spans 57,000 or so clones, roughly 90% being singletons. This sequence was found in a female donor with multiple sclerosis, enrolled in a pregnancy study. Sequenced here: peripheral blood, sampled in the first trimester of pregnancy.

The CDR3 is CASSSRRAGANVLTF. CDR3 bases: TGTGCCAGCAGCTCGAGGCGGGCTGGGGCCAACGTCCTGACTTTC. The rearrangement uses TRBV27 and TRBJ2-6; D is possibly TRBD2 (5 bases). The V gene lost 6 bases and the J gene lost 2 bases, with 11 bases spanning the gap. Looked up from germline, CDR1 is MNHEY and CDR2 is SMNVEV (reference sequence). This CDR3 comprises 15 residues. The full variable domain, rest sourced from reference TRBV27 and TRBJ2-6, is EAQVTQNPRYLITVTGKKLTVTCSQNMNHEYMSWYRQDPGLGLRQIYYSMNVEVTDKGDVPEGYKVSRKEKRNFPLILESPSPNQTSLYFCASSSRRAGANVLTFGAGSRLTVL.